The rows below give T cell receptor beta chains drawn from one sample of a study of blood T cell repertoires in COVID-19. Here immunoSEQ multiplex PCR was the method, and the copy in TCRdb shows in-frame clones only, minus some. Found here are 90,000 to 120,000 clones, roughly 87% of them singletons; the top ten hold about 6.5%. Sequences were obtained from peripheral blood. The receptors were sampled from a woman aged 55-69 years with acute or convalescent COVID-19. Each CDR3 is given with its conserved first and last residue. The D gene is left open where the match is weak. Size is omitted from some rows. Given values are once, few, many or a class for expanded clones.

d_call | j_call | clone_size | v_call | cdr3_aa | cdr3_nt
TRBD2 | TRBJ2-2 | NA | TRBV28 | CASSLGLAGGFTGELFF | TGTGCCAGCAGTTTAGGACTAGCGGGAGGATTCACCGGGGAGCTGTTTTTT
NA | TRBJ1-6 | few | TRBV2 | CASMRGNSPLHF | TGTGCCAGCATGAGGGGGAATTCACCCCTCCACTTT
NA | TRBJ1-2 | NA | TRBV7-8 | CASSSSKQVYGYTF | TGTGCCAGCAGCTCCTCAAAACAGGTCTATGGCTACACCTTC
TRBD2 | TRBJ2-3 | NA | TRBV5-1 | CASSLTGLGSTDTQYF | TGCGCCAGCAGCTTAACTGGACTAGGTAGCACAGATACGCAGTATTTT
NA | TRBJ1-4 | NA | TRBV3-1/TRBV3-2 | CASSQDNREGKLFF | TGTGCCAGCAGCCAAGATAACAGGGAAGGAAAACTGTTTTTT
TRBD1 | TRBJ1-2 | NA | TRBV30 | CACPFGTGIGYTF | TGTGCCTGCCCATTCGGGACAGGGATTGGCTACACCTTC
TRBD2 | TRBJ2-3 | NA | TRBV27 | CASSPRTRSSQYF | TGTGCCAGCAGTCCTAGGACTAGATCCAGTCAGTATTTT
TRBD2 | TRBJ2-1 | NA | TRBV5-1 | CASSSPTSGRGNEQFF | TGCGCCAGCAGCTCCCCGACTAGCGGGAGAGGCAATGAGCAGTTCTTC
NA | TRBJ2-7 | NA | TRBV6-5 | CASSQPGSNEQYF | TGTGCCAGCAGTCAGCCGGGTTCGAACGAGCAGTACTTC
TRBD2 | TRBJ2-3 | NA | TRBV2 | CASSLPPGGSTDTQYF | TGTGCCAGCAGCCTCCCTCCGGGAGGGAGCACAGATACGCAGTATTTT
NA | TRBJ1-5 | NA | TRBV21-1 | CARPFLKAGFYQPQHF | TGTGCCCGCCCATTCCTAAAGGCGGGGTTCTATCAGCCCCAGCATTTT
NA | TRBJ1-1 | NA | TRBV5-1 | CASSTQGSTEAFF | TGCGCCAGCAGCACCCAAGGGAGCACTGAAGCTTTCTTT
NA | TRBJ1-2 | NA | TRBV6-1 | CASSEGGLGYTF | TGTGCCAGCAGTGAGGGGGGGCTCGGCTACACCTTC
NA | TRBJ2-2 | NA | TRBV6-5 | CASSYSAGRDKLFF | TGTGCCAGCAGTTACTCGGCGGGCAGGGACAAGCTGTTTTTT
TRBD2 | TRBJ2-5 | NA | TRBV3-1/TRBV3-2 | CASSQERGRQETQYF | TGTGCCAGCAGCCAAGAACGCGGGAGGCAAGAGACCCAGTACTTC
TRBD2 | TRBJ2-3 | NA | TRBV7-3 | CASSPWVAGGPHTQYF | TGTGCCAGCAGCCCCTGGGTGGCGGGAGGGCCACATACGCAGTATTTT
NA | TRBJ1-1 | NA | TRBV7-8 | CASSLSGAEAFF | TGTGCCAGCAGCTTATCCGGGGCTGAAGCTTTCTTT
TRBD1 | TRBJ1-2 | NA | TRBV9 | CASSFWDRDGYTF | TGTGCCAGCAGCTTCTGGGACAGGGATGGCTACACCTTC
TRBD2 | TRBJ2-1 | NA | TRBV28 | CASFSGGEGTHNEQFF | TGTGCCAGCTTCTCCGGGGGGGAAGGGACCCACAATGAGCAGTTCTTC
NA | TRBJ2-5 | NA | TRBV15 | CATSRDQVETQYF | TGTGCCACCAGCAGAGATCAGGTTGAGACCCAGTACTTC
TRBD1 | TRBJ1-1 | NA | TRBV29-1 | CSAYRGTGGRTEAFF | TGCAGCGCGTATCGAGGGACAGGGGGTCGCACTGAAGCTTTCTTT
NA | TRBJ1-1 | few | TRBV6-5 | CASSLKGSVKW | TGTGCCAGCAGCCTCAAGGGGTCCGTGAAGTGG
NA | TRBJ1-2 | once | TRBV21-1 | CASSKTGSNGYTF | TGTGCCAGCAGCAAGACAGGGTCTAATGGCTACACCTTC
NA | TRBJ1-2 | few | TRBV15 | CATSRGLGGLSYGYTF | TGTGCCACCAGCAGGGGTCTCGGGGGGCTTTCCTATGGCTACACCTTC
NA | TRBJ1-6 | NA | TRBV27 | CASSFERSPLHF | TGTGCCAGCAGTTTCGAGCGGTCACCCCTCCACTTT
NA | TRBJ1-5 | NA | TRBV30 | CAWGRGHRGGPQHF | TGTGCCTGGGGCAGGGGCCATAGAGGCGGGCCCCAGCATTTT
NA | TRBJ1-1 | NA | TRBV12-3/TRBV12-4 | CASSSRGAFF | TGTGCCAGCAGCTCACGGGGAGCTTTCTTT
TRBD2 | TRBJ2-4 | NA | TRBV11-3 | CASSLGGGGNIQYF | TGTGCCAGCAGCTTAGGAGGCGGGGGAAACATTCAGTACTTC
NA | TRBJ1-2 | NA | TRBV24-1 | CATSASTGSNYGYTF | TGTGCCACCAGTGCCTCTACAGGCTCTAACTATGGCTACACCTTC
NA | TRBJ2-3 | NA | TRBV7-3 | CASSPTGGAGADTQYF | TGTGCCAGCAGCCCCACCGGGGGAGCGGGCGCAGATACGCAGTATTTT
TRBD1 | TRBJ2-7 | NA | TRBV7-2 | CASSLGTGYEQYF | TGTGCCAGCAGCTTGGGGACAGGGTACGAGCAGTACTTC
TRBD2 | TRBJ2-1 | once | TRBV7-3 | CASSPPGLANEQFF | TGTGCCAGCAGCCCGCCGGGACTAGCTAACGAGCAGTTCTTC
TRBD1 | TRBJ1-2 | NA | TRBV27 | CASSLTGLGYTF | TGTGCCAGCAGTCTGACAGGGTTGGGCTACACCTTC
NA | TRBJ1-1 | NA | TRBV6-5 | CASRENTEAFF | TGTGCCTCGCGGGAGAACACTGAAGCTTTCTTT
NA | TRBJ2-1 | NA | TRBV7-9 | CASSLGTSEREQFF | TGTGCCAGCAGCTTAGGAACTTCGGAGAGGGAGCAGTTCTTC
TRBD1 | TRBJ1-6 | NA | TRBV27 | CASSFGQGYNSPLHF | TGTGCCAGCAGTTTCGGACAGGGATATAATTCACCCCTCCACTTT
NA | TRBJ2-7 | NA | TRBV20-1 | CSASDGTYSHTTYSYEQYF | TGCAGTGCTAGTGACGGGACTTACTCCCATACCACGTACTCCTACGAGCAGTACTTC
NA | TRBJ1-1 | NA | TRBV3-1/TRBV3-2 | CASSRQGNTEAFF | TGTGCCAGCAGCCGCCAGGGGAACACTGAAGCTTTCTTT
NA | TRBJ1-1 | NA | TRBV5-4 | CASSLDARNTEAFF | TGTGCCAGCAGCTTGGACGCGAGGAACACTGAAGCTTTCTTT
NA | TRBJ1-2 | NA | TRBV30 | CAWAVSPNYGYTF | TGTGCCTGGGCCGTTTCCCCGAACTATGGCTACACCTTC
NA | TRBJ2-7 | NA | TRBV2 | CASSRDKPISYEQYF | TGTGCCAGCAGCCGCGACAAACCCATCTCCTACGAGCAGTACTTC
NA | TRBJ2-3 | NA | TRBV3-1/TRBV3-2 | CASSQGALGQIGDTQYF | TGTGCCAGCAGCCAAGGGGCGCTAGGACAGATCGGAGATACGCAGTATTTT
NA | TRBJ2-1 | once | TRBV11-1 | CASSLAMAFTYNEQFF | TGTGCCAGCAGCTTAGCAATGGCCTTTACCTACAATGAGCAGTTCTTC
NA | TRBJ1-1 | once | TRBV5-4 | CASSLGGHSNTEAFF | TGTGCCAGCAGCTTGGGGGGACATTCGAACACTGAAGCTTTCTTT
NA | TRBJ2-7 | once | TRBV5-4 | CASSLQGKGEQYF | TGTGCCAGCAGCTTGCAGGGGAAGGGCGAGCAGTACTTC
NA | TRBJ1-1 | NA | TRBV5-1 | CASSRDTNTEAFF | TGCGCCAGCAGCCGGGACACTAACACTGAAGCTTTCTTT
TRBD2 | TRBJ2-3 | NA | TRBV7-8 | CASSLREWSDTQYF | TGTGCCAGCAGCTTGCGGGAGTGGTCAGATACGCAGTATTTT